This is a list of T cell receptor beta chains from one sample in a study of T cell responses to AZD1222 COVID-19 vaccine. The data were produced by immunoSEQ multiplex PCR, yet TCRdb's version contains in-frame clones alone and is incomplete. The sample records approximately 89,000 clones, more than 70% being singletons. The source material was peripheral blood, sampled on day 0 of AZD1222 vaccination. All receptors come from an adult in good health. Each CDR3 is given with its conserved first and last residue. Each record gives: clone size, D gene, V gene, J gene, CDR3 protein, CDR3 DNA. The D gene is left open where the match is weak. Size tells how often a clone was seen (once, few, many) or the class of an expanded clone, and some rows leave it out.

>NA|TRBD1|TRBV2|TRBJ2-3
CASRQGARADTQYF
TGTGCCAGCCGACAGGGGGCAAGGGCAGATACGCAGTATTTT
>NA|NA|TRBV11-2|TRBJ2-5
CASSLDLGAETQYF
TGTGCCAGCAGCTTAGATCTTGGTGCGGAGACCCAGTACTTC
>NA|NA|TRBV19|TRBJ2-7
CASSLQGSSYEQYF
TGTGCCAGTTCACTACAGGGATCATCCTACGAGCAGTACTTC
>NA|NA|TRBV7-9|TRBJ2-5
CASSFGSAQETQYF
TGTGCCAGCAGCTTCGGGTCAGCCCAAGAGACCCAGTACTTC
>once|NA|TRBV30|TRBJ2-2
CAWSVLPGGNTGELFF
TGTGCCTGGAGTGTACTCCCCGGGGGTAACACCGGGGAGCTGTTTTTT
>NA|TRBD1|TRBV5-1|TRBJ1-1
CASSGGQGSSEAFF
TGCGCCAGCAGCGGGGGACAGGGGAGCTCTGAAGCTTTCTTT
>once|NA|TRBV6-5|TRBJ1-2
CASTDPGTPTYGYTF
TGTGCCAGCACCGATCCCGGGACGCCTACGTATGGCTACACCTTC
>NA|TRBD2|TRBV7-2|TRBJ2-5
CASSFRRGDQETQYF
TGTGCCAGCAGCTTCCGGCGGGGGGACCAAGAGACCCAGTACTTC
>NA|NA|TRBV19|TRBJ2-7
CASSLAPGPTGQYF
TGTGCCAGTAGTCTGGCCCCGGGACCCACCGGGCAGTACTTC
>NA|NA|TRBV3-1/TRBV3-2|TRBJ2-1
CASSHTPGPFNEQFF
TGTGCCAGCAGCCACACACCGGGACCTTTCAATGAGCAGTTCTTC
>NA|TRBD1|TRBV5-1|TRBJ1-4
CASSRMGQPNEKLFF
TGCGCCAGCAGCCGAATGGGACAGCCTAATGAAAAACTGTTTTTT
>NA|NA|TRBV7-8|TRBJ2-7
CASSLIRTSYEQYF
TGTGCCAGCAGCTTAATCCGGACCTCCTACGAGCAGTACTTC
>NA|TRBD1|TRBV19|TRBJ2-4
CASSIISGTGWNIQYF
TGTGCCAGTAGTATAATCTCCGGGACAGGGTGGAACATTCAGTACTTC
>NA|TRBD1|TRBV27|TRBJ1-2
CASNPTGGYGGYTF
TGTGCCAGCAATCCGACAGGGGGCTATGGTGGCTACACCTTC
>once|NA|TRBV5-6|TRBJ2-7
CASSFKLYEQYF
TGTGCCAGCAGCTTCAAGCTCTACGAGCAGTACTTC
>NA|NA|TRBV19|TRBJ2-7
CASSIDRSSDEQYF
TGTGCCAGTAGTATAGATCGCAGTTCCGACGAGCAGTACTTC
>NA|NA|TRBV6-5|TRBJ2-2
CASSSQRAGGELFF
TGTGCCAGCAGTTCCCAGCGGGCGGGCGGGGAGCTGTTTTTT
>NA|TRBD1|TRBV11-2|TRBJ2-3
CASSYRGDTQYF
TGTGCCAGCAGCTACAGGGGAGATACGCAGTATTTT
>NA|NA|TRBV2|TRBJ2-7
CASSGPKAIYEQYF
TGTGCCAGCAGTGGACCCAAGGCAATCTACGAGCAGTACTTC
>NA|TRBD1|TRBV18|TRBJ1-2
CASSPRTPGQGEVGYTF
TGTGCCAGCTCACCACGCACGCCGGGACAGGGGGAGGTTGGCTACACCTTC
>NA|TRBD1|TRBV5-4|TRBJ2-1
CASSLSIAGGYNEQFF
TGTGCCAGCAGCTTAAGTATTGCAGGGGGCTACAATGAGCAGTTCTTC
>NA|NA|TRBV7-9|TRBJ1-1
CASSSQTGFAFF
TGTGCCAGCAGCTCCCAGACAGGATTCGCTTTCTTT
>NA|TRBD2|TRBV5-1|TRBJ2-1
CASSPSGGGAGNEQFF
TGCGCCAGCAGCCCCTCTGGCGGGGGGGCAGGGAATGAGCAGTTCTTC
>NA|NA|TRBV5-1|TRBJ1-1
CASSLQAMNTEAFF
TGCGCCAGCAGCTTACAGGCGATGAACACTGAAGCTTTCTTT
>NA|NA|TRBV19|TRBJ1-2
CASTPHGSGKGEYGYTF
TGTGCCAGTACCCCCCATGGCAGCGGCAAAGGAGAGTACGGCTACACCTTC